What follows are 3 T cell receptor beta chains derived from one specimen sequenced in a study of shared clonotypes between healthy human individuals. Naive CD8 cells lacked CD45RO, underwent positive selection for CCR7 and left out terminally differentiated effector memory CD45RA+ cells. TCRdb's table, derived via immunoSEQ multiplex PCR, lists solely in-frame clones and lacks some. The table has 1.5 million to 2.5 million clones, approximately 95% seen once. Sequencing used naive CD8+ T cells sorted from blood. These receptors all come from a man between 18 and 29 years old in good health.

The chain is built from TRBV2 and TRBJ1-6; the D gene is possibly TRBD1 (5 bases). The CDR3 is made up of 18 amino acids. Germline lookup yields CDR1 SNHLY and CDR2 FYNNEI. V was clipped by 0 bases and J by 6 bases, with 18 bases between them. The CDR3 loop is CASSEALEGATVNSPLHF. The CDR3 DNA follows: TGTGCCAGCAGTGAAGCGTTGGAAGGGGCGACGGTTAATTCACCCCTCCACTTT.

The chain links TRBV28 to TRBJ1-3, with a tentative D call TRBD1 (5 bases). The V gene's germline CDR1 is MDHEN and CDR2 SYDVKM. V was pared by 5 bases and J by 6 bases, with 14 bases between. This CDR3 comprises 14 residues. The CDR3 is CASSPTEVLNTIYF. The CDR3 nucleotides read TGTGCCAGCAGTCCGACAGAGGTCTTAAACACCATATATTTT. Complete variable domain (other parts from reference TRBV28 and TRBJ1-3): DVKVTQSSRYLVKRTGEKVFLECVQDMDHENMFWYRQDPGLGLRLIYFSYDVKMKEKGDIPEGYSVSREKKERFSLILESASTNQTSMYLCASSPTEVLNTIYFGEGSWLTVV.

CDR3 residues: CASSLGGRGPELFF. CDR3 DNA: TGTGCCAGCAGCTTAGGAGGCAGGGGCCCGGAACTGTTTTTT. The chain is built from TRBV7-9 and TRBJ1-4; possibly TRBD1 for D (6 bases). V lost 1 base and J 12 bases, leaving 15 bases between the germline ends. CDR1 SEHNR and CDR2 FQNEAQ come from the germline V gene (reference sequence). The CDR3 is 14 amino acids.